A selection of T cell receptor beta chains follows, all from one sample in a study of vaccination effects on CD4 cells after COVID-19. Their antigens remain unidentified. Clones were sequenced by immunoSEQ multiplex PCR, and TCRdb holds only the in-frame ones, with some missing. This sample carries about 73,000 clones, 65% to 80% of them seen once, and the ten largest clones take roughly 2.1%. The sequencing used CD4+ T cells from PBMCs cultured without peptide, collected after COVID-19 vaccination. The receptors come from a human donor who received a COVID-19 vaccine. The CDR3 runs from the conserved cysteine through the conserved F or W. A D gene is named only where the DNA matches it firmly. A row's size may be missing; if present it is once, few, many or a size class.

TRBV7-2	TRBJ1-2	-	-	CASSLVSASYGYTF	TGTGCCAGCAGCTTAGTTTCAGCGAGCTATGGCTACACCTTC
TRBV19	TRBJ1-2	-	-	CASTPQGRDLRGYTF	TGTGCCAGTACCCCACAGGGTAGGGACCTGCGGGGCTACACCTTC
TRBV11-3	TRBJ2-1	-	-	CASSGLGADEQFF	TGTGCCAGCTCCGGTTTGGGCGCGGATGAGCAGTTCTTC
TRBV25-1	TRBJ2-5	-	TRBD1	CASSEALPPGTGEETQYF	TGTGCCAGCAGTGAGGCTCTCCCTCCTGGGACAGGGGAAGAGACCCAGTACTTC
TRBV19	TRBJ2-3	-	-	CASSIGGDTQYF	TGTGCCAGTAGTATAGGGGGGGATACGCAGTATTTT
TRBV11-1	TRBJ1-1	-	-	CASSLEVMNTEAFF	TGTGCCAGCAGCTTAGAGGTTATGAACACTGAAGCTTTCTTT
TRBV6-5	TRBJ1-2	-	-	CASSYGEAYGYTF	TGTGCCAGCAGTTACGGGGAAGCCTATGGCTACACCTTC
TRBV19	TRBJ2-2	-	-	CASSISWGQNTGELFF	TGTGCCAGTAGTATATCATGGGGACAGAACACCGGGGAGCTGTTTTTT
TRBV2	TRBJ2-5	-	-	CASAWYQETQYF	TGTGCCAGCGCGTGGTACCAAGAGACCCAGTACTTC
TRBV19	TRBJ1-3	once	-	CASTSWQLASSGNTIYF	TGTGCCAGTACTTCGTGGCAGCTTGCTTCCTCTGGAAACACCATATATTTT
TRBV9	TRBJ2-2	-	TRBD2	CASSVTSGGPNTGELFF	TGTGCCAGCAGCGTGACTAGCGGGGGGCCGAACACCGGGGAGCTGTTTTTT
TRBV9	TRBJ2-5	-	-	CASSLMVGATQYF	TGTGCCAGCAGCCTCATGGTGGGTGCGACCCAGTACTTC
TRBV3-1/TRBV3-2	TRBJ2-5	-	TRBD2	CASSRLSGGRKETQYF	TGTGCCAGCAGCCGGCTCAGCGGGGGGAGGAAGGAGACCCAGTACTTC
TRBV3-1/TRBV3-2	TRBJ2-2	-	TRBD2	CASSQAYTSGGAQNTGELFF	TGTGCCAGCAGCCAAGCGTATACTAGCGGGGGGGCCCAGAACACCGGGGAGCTGTTTTTT
TRBV19	TRBJ1-6	few	TRBD1	CASGDRETYNSPLHF	TGTGCCAGTGGGGACAGGGAAACCTATAATTCACCCCTCCACTTT
TRBV20-1	TRBJ1-3	-	-	CSAGAGNTIYF	TGCAGTGCAGGGGCTGGAAACACCATATATTTT
TRBV4-3	TRBJ2-3	-	-	CASSLTRGTDTQYF	TGCGCCAGCAGCCTCACCCGAGGGACAGATACGCAGTATTTT
TRBV30	TRBJ1-2	-	-	CAWSADTPYGYTF	TGTGCCTGGAGTGCCGACACCCCCTATGGCTACACCTTC
TRBV2	TRBJ1-5	-	-	CASSEMGVVGPQHF	TGTGCCAGCAGTGAAATGGGGGTGGTTGGGCCCCAGCATTTT
TRBV5-1	TRBJ2-5	-	-	CASSSRAQETQYF	TGCGCCAGCAGCTCCCGGGCCCAGGAGACCCAGTACTTC
TRBV7-3	TRBJ2-5	-	TRBD2	CASSGGGGAQETQYF	TGTGCCAGCAGTGGGGGGGGAGGAGCCCAAGAGACCCAGTACTTC
TRBV4-2	TRBJ2-1	-	TRBD2	CASSQVAGGYNEQFF	TGTGCCAGCAGCCAAGTTGCGGGGGGCTACAATGAGCAGTTCTTC
TRBV7-3	TRBJ2-2	few	TRBD2	CASARTSDDTGELFF	TGTGCCAGCGCCCGGACTAGCGACGACACCGGGGAGCTGTTTTTT
TRBV20-1	TRBJ2-2	-	-	CSASQGYPGGELFF	TGCAGTGCTAGTCAGGGGTATCCGGGCGGGGAGCTGTTTTTT
TRBV6-5	TRBJ2-3	-	-	CASSYSRGTDTQYF	TGTGCCAGCAGTTACTCCCGGGGGACAGATACGCAGTATTTT
TRBV2	TRBJ1-3	once	-	CASRGTHSGNTIYF	TGTGCCAGCAGGGGCACTCACTCTGGAAACACCATATATTTT